Listed below are T cell receptor beta chains from one sample, sequenced in a study of cytomegalovirus exposure and HLA in healthy donors. The repertoire was sequenced with immunoSEQ multiplex PCR; TCRdb's copy has only in-frame clones and lacks some. This table has about 150,000 clones, approximately 80% appearing once. Material: PBMCs. The receptors were sampled from a woman aged 45-65 years in good health and CMV-seropositive. Both conserved end residues are part of each CDR3. A D gene is named only where the DNA matches it firmly. Rows give clone size only sometimes, using once, few, many, or a class for an expanded clone.

d_call j_call clone_size v_call cdr3_nt cdr3_aa
TRBD2 TRBJ2-1 few TRBV5-4 TGTGCCAGCAGCTTAGGCTTCGGGACTAGCAATGAGCAGTTCTTC CASSLGFGTSNEQFF
NA TRBJ2-7 NA TRBV27 TGTGCCAGCAGTTTACAGGGGTGGAGCGCCTACGAGCAGTACTTC CASSLQGWSAYEQYF
NA TRBJ1-4 once TRBV6-6 TGTGCCAGCACCCCAGGGGAGGGAGTAACTAAACTGTTTTTT CASTPGEGVTKLFF
NA TRBJ1-4 NA TRBV7-2 TGTGCCAGCAGCTTAGTGCGGGGAGGAAAACTGTTTTTT CASSLVRGGKLFF
TRBD1 TRBJ1-3 NA TRBV6-1 TGTGCCAGCAGCCTCTATACAGGGGTAGCAAACACCATATATTTT CASSLYTGVANTIYF
TRBD1 TRBJ1-2 NA TRBV15 TGTGCCACCAGCATCGGGGACAGGGCCCGTGGCTACACCTTC CATSIGDRARGYTF
TRBD2 TRBJ2-1 NA TRBV7-2 TGTGCCAGCCTTAGGGAGCGGGGGGGCTTTATAAACAATGAGCAGTTCTTC CASLRERGGFINNEQFF
TRBD1 TRBJ1-2 NA TRBV2 TGTGCCAGCAGGAATAACTGGGTACAGGGGGGTGATGGCTACACCTTC CASRNNWVQGGDGYTF
TRBD1 TRBJ2-3 NA TRBV7-2 TGTGCCAGCAGCTTAGGATTCGGACAGGCGGTAGATACGCAGTATTTT CASSLGFGQAVDTQYF
NA TRBJ2-7 few TRBV4-3 TGCGCCAGCAGCCAAGATCCTCTGGCCACCTACGAGCAGTACTTC CASSQDPLATYEQYF
NA TRBJ2-4 NA TRBV7-2 TGTGCCAGCACATCCGGGGAAGCCAAAAACATTCAGTACTTC CASTSGEAKNIQYF
NA TRBJ2-3 NA TRBV5-6 TGTGCCAGCAGCGTAGTTCGCACAGATACGCAGTATTTT CASSVVRTDTQYF
NA TRBJ1-6 NA TRBV5-1 TGCGCCAGCAGCTTGGACAGCTGGTATTCACCCCTCCACTTT CASSLDSWYSPLHF
NA TRBJ2-7 NA TRBV5-6 TGTGCCAGCAGCGGGTGGAGGGGGGGTAGCTACGAGCAGTACTTC CASSGWRGGSYEQYF
NA TRBJ2-2 few TRBV5-5 TGTGCCAGCAGCGAGGGATTTCAACGGCGTTCCGGGGAGCTGTTTTTT CASSEGFQRRSGELFF
NA TRBJ1-2 NA TRBV5-6 TGTGCCAGCAGCTTGGCCTTGGGGACAACGAACTATGGCTACACCTTC CASSLALGTTNYGYTF
NA TRBJ1-1 few TRBV11-2 TGTGCCAGCAGGCGGGAGCGGACCAACACTGAAGCTTTCTTT CASRRERTNTEAFF
TRBD1 TRBJ2-2 NA TRBV9 TGTGCCAGCAGCGTACAGGGGGCTGGGGACGGGGAGCTGTTTTTT CASSVQGAGDGELFF
TRBD1 TRBJ2-7 NA TRBV9 TGTGCCAGCAGCGGGACAGGGAAGGGGTACGAGCAGTACTTC CASSGTGKGYEQYF
NA TRBJ2-7 NA TRBV18 TGTGCCAGCTCACCAGACAGATCCTACGAGCAGTACTTC CASSPDRSYEQYF
NA TRBJ2-3 NA TRBV7-5 TGTGCCAGAAGCCGTGACTCTCACAAGACTAGCACAGATACGCAGTATTTT CARSRDSHKTSTDTQYF
NA TRBJ1-1 NA TRBV7-2 TGTGCCAGCATGCGACAGGTGAACACTGAAGCTTTCTTT CASMRQVNTEAFF
TRBD1 TRBJ1-5 NA TRBV2 TGTGCCAGCAGTGCCGACAGGGGGAATCAGCCCCAGCATTTT CASSADRGNQPQHF
NA TRBJ1-2 NA TRBV6-5 TGTGCCAGCAGTTATGACAGGAAGGATGGCTACACCTTC CASSYDRKDGYTF
NA TRBJ2-6 NA TRBV7-9 TGTGCCAGCAGCTTAGGTTTGACAGCTGGGGCCAACGTCCTGACTTTC CASSLGLTAGANVLTF
NA TRBJ1-1 NA TRBV19 TGTGCCAGTAAAGAGCGTCGCATGAACACTGAAGCTTTCTTT CASKERRMNTEAFF
NA TRBJ1-1 NA TRBV5-4 TGTGCCAGCAGCTCATCACAGGTGCGGAACACTGAAGCTTTCTTT CASSSSQVRNTEAFF
TRBD1 TRBJ1-5 NA TRBV5-5 TGTGCCAGCAGCGGAGGGACAGGGGAACAGCCCCAGCATTTT CASSGGTGEQPQHF
TRBD1 TRBJ1-6 NA TRBV9 TGTGCCAGCAACAGGGGCGACTATAATTCACCCCTCCACTTT CASNRGDYNSPLHF
NA TRBJ1-2 NA TRBV4-3 TGCGCCAGCAGCCAAGATCTAGGGGGATGGGGCTACACCTTC CASSQDLGGWGYTF
NA TRBJ1-4 few TRBV7-9 TGTGCCAGCAGCTCAGGACTGGCTAATGAAAAACTGTTTTTT CASSSGLANEKLFF
NA TRBJ2-2 NA TRBV27 TGTGCCAGCAGCAGGGGCACCGGGGAGCTGTTTTTT CASSRGTGELFF
TRBD1 TRBJ2-3 NA TRBV7-2 TGTGCCAGCAGCTTAGGCAGGGGGAGATCAGATACGCAGTATTTT CASSLGRGRSDTQYF
TRBD2 TRBJ2-7 NA TRBV10-2 TGCGCCAGCATGACTAGCGGGGGGGCCTACGAGCAGTACTTC CASMTSGGAYEQYF
NA TRBJ2-1 NA TRBV2 TGTGCCAGCAGTGACAGGGTTAAGTACAATGAGCAGTTCTTC CASSDRVKYNEQFF
NA TRBJ1-1 NA TRBV4-3 TGCGCCAGCAGCCAAGATCCGCGGAACACTGAAGCTTTCTTT CASSQDPRNTEAFF
NA TRBJ1-2 few TRBV7-2 TGTGCCAGCAGCTTAACGGGGGGGGGCGCGAGGGGCTACACCTTC CASSLTGGGARGYTF
NA TRBJ1-5 few TRBV27 TGTGCCAGCAGTAACAGGGGCAATCAGCCCCAGCATTTT CASSNRGNQPQHF
NA TRBJ1-5 NA TRBV4-3 TGCGCCAGCAGCCAAGATTCAGGGGGCAATCAGCCCCAGCATTTT CASSQDSGGNQPQHF
TRBD2 TRBJ2-1 NA TRBV2 TGTGCCAGCAGTGAAGGCGGGGGGGCTTACAATGAGCAGTTCTTC CASSEGGGAYNEQFF
TRBD2 TRBJ2-3 NA TRBV5-1 TGCGCCAGCAGCTTGTCACTTTCTGGCGGGGGAAGCACAGATACGCAGTATTTT CASSLSLSGGGSTDTQYF
NA TRBJ1-2 few TRBV19 TGTGCCAGTAGTATCGAGGGTAACTATGGCTACACCTTC CASSIEGNYGYTF
NA TRBJ1-2 NA TRBV19 TGTGCCAGTAGTCCACCTAGGGGGAATAAGGCTGGCTACACCTTC CASSPPRGNKAGYTF
NA TRBJ2-3 NA TRBV4-2 TGTGCCAGCAGCCAAGACGTCGGCACAGATACGCAGTATTTT CASSQDVGTDTQYF
NA TRBJ2-1 NA TRBV2 TGTGCCAGCAGACACGAGGACTCCTACAATGAGCAGTTCTTC CASRHEDSYNEQFF
NA TRBJ2-2 once TRBV7-2 TGTGCCAGCAGCTTTAGCAGGAACACCGGGGAGCTGTTTTTT CASSFSRNTGELFF
NA TRBJ2-3 NA TRBV6-6 TGTGCCAGCAGTGGGGGAGGCAACACAGATACGCAGTATTTT CASSGGGNTDTQYF
TRBD1 TRBJ1-5 NA TRBV23-1 TGCGCCAGCAGTCAGAATCGTGAGGGACAGGGTAGCGTTTTGAGGCAGCCCCAGCATTTT CASSQNREGQGSVLRQPQHF
TRBD2 TRBJ2-2 NA TRBV2 TGTGCCAGCAGTGAAAGCGGGGGGGCCGCCGGGGAGCTGTTTTTT CASSESGGAAGELFF
NA TRBJ2-1 once TRBV6-5 TGTGCCAGCAGTTACTTGCGGGGGCCCTACAATGAGCAGTTCTTC CASSYLRGPYNEQFF